Presented here are 32 T cell receptor beta chains from one specimen sequenced in a study of OX40 agonist ivuxolimab in advanced cancers. Preparation of the library involved the immunoSEQ multiplex PCR assay. What TCRdb holds here is the immuneACCESS table cut down to in-frame rearrangements. Part of the clones is not present; checked against another copy, under half of the missing clones reflect an unresolved V gene, and the others are unexplained. This sample comprises about 100,000 clones, 84% of them detected only once. The leading ten clones occupy 4.5% to 5.5% of the sample. The sample consisted of CD4+ or CD8+ T cells sorted from blood, taken in a trial of the OX40 agonist ivuxolimab. These receptors were collected from an adult with an advanced solid tumor such as melanoma, head and neck, liver or kidney cancer.

In this sample, this clone turned up once. DNA of the CDR3: TGCGCCAGCAGTGGGACAGCGGGTTACACAGATACGCAGTATTTT. It is translated as CASSGTAGYTDTQYF. The chain recombines TRBV10-1 with TRBJ2-3; D possibly matches TRBD1 or TRBD2 (6 bases each). The CDR3 extends over 15 amino acids. Germline V gives CDR1 WNHNN, CDR2 SYGVQD (reference sequence). The V end was cut by 4 bases, the J end by 2 bases, with 13 bases between.

The V gene is TRBV10-3, the J gene TRBJ2-1, with 10 bases identical to TRBD1. The ends lost 0 bases at V and 7 bases at J; junction bases unmatched: 3. In germline, CDR1 is ENHRY, CDR2 SYGVKD. The CDR3 is 15 amino acids. The DNA of the CDR3 is TGTGCCATCAGTGAGTCGACAGGGGGCTCGAATGAGCAGTTCTTC. Translating it yields CAISESTGGSNEQFF.

The chain employs TRBV14 and TRBJ2-5; 7 positions agree with TRBD2. Germline V gene sequence: CDR1 SGHDN, CDR2 FVKESK. Germline trimming cut 4 bases from V and 5 bases from J; bases unmatched to any gene: 13. This CDR3 is 16 amino acids long. The CDR3 spells CASSLIALLAEETQYF. The CDR3 DNA follows: TGTGCCAGCAGCCTCATCGCCCTTCTAGCGGAGGAGACCCAGTACTTC.

The chain combines TRBV2 with TRBJ2-5, with TRBD2 identical over 8 bases. Germline V gene data show CDR1 as SNHLY and CDR2 as FYNNEI. The J segment lost 6 bases and the V segment lost 1 base, leaving 7 bases of the junction unmatched. This CDR3 has 15 amino acids. The CDR3 is CASSEGSGSRKTQYF. The CDR3 DNA sequence: TGTGCCAGCAGTGAAGGGAGCGGGAGTCGAAAGACCCAGTACTTC.

This clone has a single count. V and J are TRBV7-9 and TRBJ1-1; 7 nucleotides agree with TRBD1. Germline V CDR1 and CDR2: SEHNR, FQNEAQ (reference sequence). V gave up 5 bases and J gave up 0 bases; unmatched junction bases: 6. The CDR3 runs to 15 residues. CDR3 coding DNA: TGTGCCAGCAGCCCTCAGGGGGTGCTGAACACTGAAGCTTTCTTT. This sequence encodes CASSPQGVLNTEAFF.

Concerning this clone itself: Mismatch with germline at one junction end may stem from a read error. The chain combines TRBV5-8 with TRBJ1-4, with D possibly being TRBD1 (5 bases). The CDR3 spans 13 residues. Germline values: CDR1 SGHTS, CDR2 YDEGEE. CDR3 region: CASSGGIKEKLFF. CDR3 coding DNA: TGCGCCAGCAGCGGGGGTATTAAGGAAAAACTGTTTTTT.

The chain employs TRBV6-1 and TRBJ2-1; D unclear. V lost 2 bases and J 8 bases, leaving 7 bases between the germline ends. In germline, CDR1 is MNHNS, CDR2 SASEGT. This CDR3 is 12 amino acids long. The CDR3 is CASSELSHEQFF. The CDR3, as DNA: TGTGCCAGCAGTGAACTAAGTCATGAGCAGTTCTTC.

The CDR3: CASSLTVGETGTGELFF. CDR3 nucleotide sequence: TGTGCCAGCAGCCTTACCGTGGGGGAAACAGGGACCGGGGAGCTGTTTTTT. This rearrangement joins TRBV5-4 to TRBJ2-2; a possible D gene is TRBD1 (6 bases). Trimming pared 4 bases from V and 5 bases from J, leaving 21 bases between. This CDR3 spans 17 amino acids. CDR1 and CDR2 (germline): SGHNT, YYREEE (reference sequence). Based on the CDR3 plus reference TRBV5-4 and TRBJ2-2, the full variable domain is ETGVTQSPTHLIKTRGQQVTLRCSSQSGHNTVSWYQQALGQGPQFIFQYYREEENGRGNFPPRFSGLQFPNYSSELNVNALELDDSALYLCASSLTVGETGTGELFFGEGSRLTVL.

Only one count was recorded for this clone. The chain has TRBV18 and TRBJ1-3; D is undetermined. This CDR3 contains 15 residues. Germline V gives CDR1 KGHSH, CDR2 LQKENI. V lost 4 bases to trimming and J lost 6 bases, with 16 bases between them. The DNA of the CDR3 is TGTGCCAGCTCACTCCCACGACAAGACCTAAACACCATATATTTT. Translated: CASSLPRQDLNTIYF.

The V and J genes are TRBV18 and TRBJ2-1, with 7 bases lining up with TRBD2. V dropped 7 bases and J dropped 6; count of bases not matched to a gene: 15. CDR1 is KGHSH and CDR2 is LQKENI in the germline V gene. CDR3 length equals 16 residues. Written as DNA, the CDR3 is TGTGCCAGCTTCCCCTTCTCCCGCGGGAGTGTCAATGAGCAGTTCTTC. Protein: CASFPFSRGSVNEQFF.

The J gene is TRBJ2-6, the V gene TRBV5-1; either TRBD1 or TRBD2 may supply D (5 bases each). Looked up from germline, CDR1 is SGHRS and CDR2 is YFSETQ. V was shortened by 2 bases and J by 4 bases, with 10 bases between the two germline ends. This CDR3 contains 15 residues. The CDR3 sequence: CASSFVGDGANVLTF. The CDR3 DNA is TGCGCCAGCAGCTTTGTCGGGGACGGGGCCAACGTCCTGACTTTC.

This clone was seen more than once but under ten times. V and J are TRBV19 and TRBJ1-5, with 7 bases identical to TRBD1. This CDR3 region has 15 residues. The J segment lost 2 bases and the V segment lost 2 bases, leaving 3 bases of the junction unmatched. Germline loops: CDR1 LNHDA, CDR2 SQIVND (reference sequence). The CDR3 protein is CASSIRGLGNQPQHF. The CDR3 DNA reads as TGTGCCAGTAGTATAAGGGGGCTAGGCAATCAGCCCCAGCATTTT.

The chain uses TRBV6-4 and TRBJ1-2, with unresolved D. The V gene lost 6 bases and the J gene lost 0 bases, with 20 bases spanning the gap. This CDR3 is built from 17 residues. The V gene's germline CDR1 is MRHNA and CDR2 SNTAGT. CDR3 in DNA: TGTGCCAGCAGCCAAGGACCCCATCGGGCTCCTAACTATGGCTACACCTTC. It encodes CASSQGPHRAPNYGYTF.

The rearrangement links TRBV5-5 to TRBJ1-6; 9 positions match TRBD1. This CDR3 region has 15 residues. From germline, CDR1 is SGHKS and CDR2 YYEKEE (reference sequence). V trimming: 1 base; J trimming: 9 bases; junction bases outside the gene matches: 5. CDR3 sequence reads: CASSLTGGGGSPLHF. DNA for the CDR3: TGTGCCAGCAGCTTGACAGGGGGCGGGGGTTCACCCCTCCACTTT.

This chain uses TRBV5-4 with TRBJ2-5; D is ambiguous. Judging by the DNA end, TRBJ2-7 fits better; the J call may be wrong. CDR3 length: 17 amino acids. Germline V CDR1 and CDR2: SGHNT, YYREEE (reference sequence). The CDR3 protein is CASSLVSLGHIRDEQYF. For the CDR3, the DNA is TGTGCCAGCAGCTTGGTGTCCTTAGGTCATATTCGCGACGAGCAGTACTTC.

This sequence joins TRBV19 and TRBJ1-1, with a possible D match to TRBD1 (6 bases). V was pared by 5 bases and J by 10 bases, with 17 bases between. Germline CDR1 LNHDA, CDR2 SQIVND (reference sequence). This CDR3 is 13 amino acids long. The CDR3 reads CASSPGIIGGAFF. The CDR3 DNA is TGTGCCAGTAGTCCCGGGATTATAGGGGGAGCTTTCTTT. Full variable domain (rest looked up from reference TRBV19 and TRBJ1-1): DGGITQSPKYLFRKEGQNVTLSCEQNLNHDAMYWYRQDPGQGLRLIYYSQIVNDFQKGDIAEGYSVSREKKESFPLTVTSAQKNPTAFYLCASSPGIIGGAFFGQGTRLTVV.

V and J are TRBV27 and TRBJ2-5, with TRBD2 identical over 9 bases. The CDR3 has 13 amino acids. Germline CDR1 reads MNHEY; CDR2 reads SMNVEV (reference sequence). Unmatched junction bases numbered 3, after V lost 5 bases and J lost 5 bases. CDR3 DNA: TGTGCCAGCAGTCAGCTAGCGGGGGAGACCCAGTACTTC. Translation gives CASSQLAGETQYF.

V is TRBV15 and J is TRBJ2-7; D gene unclear. There are 14 residues in the CDR3. Germline V lookup: CDR1 LNHNV, CDR2 YYDKDF (reference sequence). The V end was cut by 8 bases, the J end by 0 bases, with 14 bases between. Here the CDR3 reads CATQAQASSYEQYF. The CDR3 DNA is TGTGCCACCCAGGCCCAGGCGAGCTCCTACGAGCAGTACTTC. The whole variable domain, filled in from reference TRBV15 and TRBJ2-7, reads DAMVIQNPRYQVTQFGKPVTLSCSQTLNHNVMYWYQQKSSQAPKLLFHYYDKDFNNEADTPDNFQSRRPNTSFCFLDIRSPGLGDTAMYLCATQAQASSYEQYFGPGTRLTVT.

The J gene is TRBJ1-1, the V gene TRBV19, with 9 nucleotides matching TRBD1. Looked up from germline, CDR1 is LNHDA and CDR2 is SQIVND (reference sequence). The CDR3 spans 14 residues. After removal of 7 bases from V and 7 bases from J, the junction contained 10 bases not matched to a gene. CDR3 loop: CASISPGQGNEAFF. The CDR3 DNA reads as TGTGCCAGTATCTCCCCGGGACAGGGTAATGAAGCTTTCTTT.

The chain carries TRBV5-1 and TRBJ1-3; D not certain. Deletions cut 3 bases from V and 3 bases from J, with 16 bases between. From germline, CDR1 is SGHRS and CDR2 YFSETQ. The CDR3 loop spans 16 amino acids. The CDR3 DNA sequence: TGCGCCAGCAGCTCCGACGTGGGATTCGATGGAAACACCATATATTTT. Encoded protein: CASSSDVGFDGNTIYF.

This chain uses TRBV7-9 with TRBJ2-7; no firm D call. Per germline, CDR1 SEHNR and CDR2 FQNEAQ (reference sequence). The V gene lost 6 bases and the J gene lost 0 bases, with 9 bases spanning the gap. The CDR3 is 13 amino acids. CDR3 sequence: CASRNLDSYEQYF. CDR3 in DNA: TGTGCCAGCAGAAACCTGGACTCCTACGAGCAGTACTTC.

A single count supports this clone. As DNA, the CDR3 is TGTGCCAGCTCACCAGTGGGGACAGGGGCGAGGAACACCATATATTTT. Translating gives CASSPVGTGARNTIYF. The rearrangement links TRBV18 to TRBJ1-3; 10 nucleotides align to TRBD1. V trimming: 2 bases; J trimming: 7 bases; junction bases outside the gene matches: 8. The CDR3 is 16 amino acids. CDR1 and CDR2 from the germline V gene are KGHSH and LQKENI.

The CDR3 DNA reads TGTGCCAGCAGTTTTAGCGGGGGGGCGACAGATACGCAGTATTTT. This codes for CASSFSGGATDTQYF. The chain uses TRBV11-2 and TRBJ2-3, with 11 nucleotides matching TRBD2. Unmatched junction bases numbered 5, after V lost 6 bases and J lost 3 bases. Germline V gives CDR1 SGHAT, CDR2 FQNNGV. CDR3 length: 15 amino acids. Looking up the rest from reference TRBV11-2 and TRBJ2-3 gives the full variable domain: EAGVAQSPRYKIIEKRQSVAFWCNPISGHATLYWYQQILGQGPKLLIQFQNNGVVDDSQLPKDRFSAERLKGVDSTLKIQPAKLEDSAVYLCASSFSGGATDTQYFGPGTRLTVL.

The chain carries TRBV11-2 and TRBJ2-1, with TRBD2 matching over 10 bases. Germline CDR1 reads SGHAT; CDR2 reads FQNNGV. There are 17 residues in the CDR3. Germline trimming cut 3 bases from V and 5 bases from J; bases unmatched to any gene: 10. The CDR3: CASSLELAGVKNNEQFF. CDR3 sequence (DNA): TGTGCCAGCAGCTTGGAGCTAGCGGGAGTAAAGAACAATGAGCAGTTCTTC.

The chain uses TRBV6-1 and TRBJ1-5, with D unresolved. Germline CDR1 and CDR2: MNHNS and SASEGT. V was clipped by 1 base and J by 4 bases, with 11 bases between them. This CDR3 contains 15 residues. CDR3 in amino acids: CASSEGNSQNQPQHF. The CDR3 bases are TGTGCCAGCAGTGAAGGTAACAGCCAGAATCAGCCCCAGCATTTT.

This rearrangement joins TRBV6-1 to TRBJ2-1, with D hard to call. Trimming shortened V by 4 bases and J by 1 base, and 8 bases separated the two germline ends. The length of the CDR3 is 14 residues. Germline V gene lookup returns CDR1 MNHNS and CDR2 SASEGT. CDR3 sequence (DNA): TGTGCCAGCAGTGGACCGAGGTCCTACAATGAGCAGTTCTTC. This translates into CASSGPRSYNEQFF.

This sequence joins TRBV15 and TRBJ2-1; 15 positions match TRBD2. The CDR3 totals 19 residues. Germline V gene sequence: CDR1 LNHNV, CDR2 YYDKDF (reference sequence). Losses at the gene ends were 2 bases for V and 0 bases for J; bases not matched to a gene: 5. The CDR3 DNA follows: TGTGCCACCAGCAGACGCGGGACTAGCGGGGGGAGCTCCTACAATGAGCAGTTCTTC. Translating it yields CATSRRGTSGGSSYNEQFF.

The rearrangement joins TRBV5-1 to TRBJ1-1; 9 bases agree with TRBD1. The V and J ends lost 4 bases and 4 bases, in that order; junction bases with no gene match: 11. The CDR3 is made up of 16 amino acids. Germline V CDR1 and CDR2: SGHRS, YFSETQ. The CDR3 coding sequence is TGCGCCAGCAGCCCGGGGGTGACAGGGGGAGGCACTGAAGCTTTCTTT. This encodes CASSPGVTGGGTEAFF.

CDR3 nucleotides: TGTGCCAGCAGTTCGACAGGGGCCCTTCGGTCACCCCTCCACTTT. It is translated as CASSSTGALRSPLHF. The chain joins TRBV27 to TRBJ1-6; TRBD1 matches 8 bases. The CDR3 sequence is 15 residues long. The germline V gene has CDR1 MNHEY and CDR2 SMNVEV (reference sequence). The V and J ends lost 4 bases and 10 bases, in that order; junction bases with no gene match: 9.

The chain has TRBV9 and TRBJ2-7; D call uncertain. CDR1 and CDR2 (germline): SGDLS, YYNGEE. The CDR3 totals 13 residues. V was trimmed by 4 bases and J by 6 bases, leaving 14 bases between them. As DNA, the CDR3 is TGTGCCAGCAGCATCGACCCATCGCGCGAGCAGTACTTC. Amino acid sequence: CASSIDPSREQYF.

The rearrangement links TRBV30 to TRBJ1-2; a possible D gene is TRBD1 (6 bases). V lost 5 bases and J lost 1, with 14 bases in between. Germline V gives CDR1 GTSNPN, CDR2 SVGIG (reference sequence). The CDR3 contains 14 residues. CDR3 sequence (DNA): TGTGCCTGGGCGCCGGGACACTTTAACTATGGCTACACCTTC. Translation gives CAWAPGHFNYGYTF.

The genes are TRBV29-1 and TRBJ1-4, with D maybe TRBD1 (5 bases). V lost 7 bases to trimming and J lost 0 bases, with 21 bases between them. Germline V gene data show CDR1 as SQVTM and CDR2 as ANQGSEA. The CDR3 length is 17 residues. The CDR3 DNA reads as TGCAGCGACATTGGCTGGCAGGGAGGCTCAACTAATGAAAAACTGTTTTTT. As protein: CSDIGWQGGSTNEKLFF.